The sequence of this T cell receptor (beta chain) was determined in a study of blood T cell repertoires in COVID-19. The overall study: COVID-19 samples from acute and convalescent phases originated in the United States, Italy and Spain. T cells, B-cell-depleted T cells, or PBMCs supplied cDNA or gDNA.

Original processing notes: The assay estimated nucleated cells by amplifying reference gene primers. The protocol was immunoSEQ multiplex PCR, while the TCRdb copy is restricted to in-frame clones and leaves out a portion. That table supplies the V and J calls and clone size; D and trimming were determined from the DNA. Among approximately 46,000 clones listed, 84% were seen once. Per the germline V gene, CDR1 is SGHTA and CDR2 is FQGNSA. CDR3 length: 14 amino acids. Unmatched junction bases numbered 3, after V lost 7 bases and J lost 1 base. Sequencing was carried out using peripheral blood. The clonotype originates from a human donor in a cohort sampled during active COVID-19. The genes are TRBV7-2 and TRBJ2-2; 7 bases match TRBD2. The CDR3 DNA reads TGTGCCAGCAAGCCTAGCGGGAACACCGGGGAGCTGTTTTTT. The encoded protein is CASKPSGNTGELFF.